These 24 T cell receptor beta chains were sequenced from one sample in a study of T cell changes during pregnancy in multiple sclerosis. This table comes from immunoSEQ multiplex PCR, and its TCRdb copy is limited to in-frame clones, with some not included. Of 40,000 or so clones in the sample, under 95% were seen once. The sample consisted of CD4+ T cells from peripheral blood mononuclear cells, taken in the third trimester of pregnancy. Receptor source: a female donor with multiple sclerosis, enrolled in a pregnancy study.

The chain uses TRBV19 and TRBJ2-7, with 8 bases that match TRBD1. Trimming cost V 6 bases and J 4 bases; bases outside gene matches: 5. This CDR3 contains 13 residues. Germline loops: CDR1 LNHDA, CDR2 SQIVND (reference sequence). The CDR3 region is CASSRQGSYEQYF. CDR3 bases: TGTGCCAGTAGCAGACAGGGGTCGTACGAGCAGTACTTC.

The J gene is TRBJ2-5, the V gene TRBV28, with D uncertain. V dropped 2 bases and J dropped 2 bases, with 12 bases sitting between them. Germline V gene data show CDR1 as MDHEN and CDR2 as SYDVKM. The CDR3 spans 15 residues. The CDR3 DNA follows: TGTGCCAGCAGTTTAGAACAGTTACTTCAAGAGACCCAGTACTTC. Translation: CASSLEQLLQETQYF.

J is TRBJ2-7 and V is TRBV28; possible D gene TRBD2, 6 bases. Germline V lookup: CDR1 MDHEN, CDR2 SYDVKM. V dropped 7 bases and J dropped 7 bases, with 20 bases sitting between them. This CDR3 region has 14 residues. DNA of the CDR3: TGTGCCAGCACCCCCGCGGGGAACCTACCGGAGCAGTACTTC. Translated: CASTPAGNLPEQYF.

The CDR3 loop is CSAGTHNYGYTF. CDR3 sequence (DNA): TGCAGCGCCGGGACTCACAACTATGGCTACACCTTC. The V gene is TRBV29-1, the J gene TRBJ1-2, with D tentatively TRBD1 (5 bases). Trimming pared 7 bases from V and 2 bases from J, leaving 11 bases between. The CDR3 runs to 12 residues. Germline CDR1 is SQVTM and CDR2 is ANQGSEA.

The chain couples TRBV5-1 to TRBJ1-3; no definite D call. The CDR3 has 16 residues. V lost 4 bases, J lost 0 bases, and 14 bases lay in between. Germline V gives CDR1 SGHRS, CDR2 YFSETQ. The CDR3 is CASSPRGSSSGNTIYF. Written as DNA, the CDR3 is TGCGCCAGCAGCCCCCGAGGGAGTAGCTCTGGAAACACCATATATTTT.

The chain couples TRBV29-1 to TRBJ1-2; D perhaps matches TRBD1 (6 bases). Trimming pared 4 bases from V and 14 bases from J, leaving 23 bases between. The CDR3 extends over 13 amino acids. Looked up from germline, CDR1 is SQVTM and CDR2 is ANQGSEA. The CDR3 region is CSVGTVGDYRGTF. DNA of the CDR3: TGCAGCGTTGGGACAGTGGGGGACTATCGGGGTACCTTC.

The rearrangement joins TRBV5-1 to TRBJ2-3; TRBD1 might be the D (6 bases). The CDR3 extends over 11 amino acids. Per germline, CDR1 SGHRS and CDR2 YFSETQ. The V and J ends lost 6 bases and 5 bases respectively, with 7 bases between them. The chain's CDR3 is CASIQGDTQYF. The CDR3 DNA follows: TGCGCCAGCATACAGGGAGATACGCAGTATTTT.

The rearrangement links TRBV7-9 to TRBJ2-3; D unclear. CDR1 SEHNR and CDR2 FQNEAQ come from the germline V gene (reference sequence). The V end lost 6 bases, the J end lost 4 bases, and 11 bases lay between the germline ends. This CDR3 has 13 amino acids. In DNA form, the CDR3 reads TGTGCCAGCAGTTTTTCCGAGCCAGATACGCAGTATTTT. Translated: CASSFSEPDTQYF.

V gene TRBV4-1 combines with J gene TRBJ1-4, with 7 bases fitting TRBD1. Germline V lookup: CDR1 MGHRA, CDR2 YSYEKL. CDR3 length: 17 amino acids. V gave up 2 bases and J gave up 0 bases; unmatched junction bases: 6. The DNA of the CDR3 is TGCGCCAGCAGCCAACCCATACAGGGGCCAACTAATGAAAAACTGTTTTTT. Its translation: CASSQPIQGPTNEKLFF.

The genes are TRBV18 and TRBJ2-7; TRBD1 agrees at 7 bases. This CDR3 has 15 amino acids. CDR1 and CDR2 (germline): KGHSH, LQKENI. The J segment lost 3 bases and the V segment lost 4 bases, leaving 9 bases of the junction unmatched. The CDR3 DNA follows: TGTGCCAGCTCACAGACGACAGGGATGGACTACGAGCAGTACTTC. Translation: CASSQTTGMDYEQYF. Full variable domain (remainder filled in from reference TRBV18 and TRBJ2-7): NAGVMQNPRHLVRRRGQEARLRCSPMKGHSHVYWYRQLPEEGLKFMVYLQKENIIDESGMPKERFSAEFPKEGPSILRIQQVVRGDSAAYFCASSQTTGMDYEQYFGPGTRLTVT.

The genes are TRBV19 and TRBJ1-2; a weak D match, TRBD1 (5 bases). V was trimmed by 3 bases and J by 7 bases, leaving 21 bases between them. The CDR3 runs 16 residues. Germline lookup yields CDR1 LNHDA and CDR2 SQIVND (reference sequence). DNA for the CDR3: TGTGCCAGTAGTATCTCTCATTCAGGGCCAGTGCGTGGCTACACCTTC. Amino acid sequence: CASSISHSGPVRGYTF.

The chain recombines TRBV7-3 with TRBJ2-2; TRBD1 is a possible D gene (6 bases). The V end lost 1 base, the J end lost 5 bases, and 14 bases lay between the germline ends. Germline CDR1 reads SGHTA; CDR2 reads FQGTGA. This CDR3 region has 16 residues. CDR3 sequence reads: CASSLMGAGGTGELFF. CDR3 DNA sequence: TGTGCCAGCAGCTTAATGGGGGCGGGCGGGACCGGGGAGCTGTTTTTT.

The chain carries TRBV29-1 and TRBJ2-7; the match to TRBD2 covers 9 bases. With V trimmed by 6 bases and J by 2 bases, 11 bases remained unmatched. Germline assignment: CDR1 SQVTM and CDR2 ANQGSEA. The CDR3 loop spans 15 amino acids. CDR3 protein: CSVGGRREGPYEQYF. DNA for the CDR3: TGCAGCGTCGGGGGGAGGCGGGAGGGCCCCTACGAGCAGTACTTC.

The gene calls are TRBV10-3 and TRBJ2-1, with D perhaps TRBD1 (6 bases). The CDR3 is 13 amino acids. CDR1 is ENHRY, CDR2 SYGVKD, per germline. V was pared by 3 bases and J by 6 bases, with 9 bases between. The CDR3 loop reads CAISDRGGNEQFF. CDR3 DNA: TGTGCCATCAGTGACCGAGGGGGCAATGAGCAGTTCTTC.

The chain employs TRBV27 and TRBJ2-7, with D tentatively TRBD2 (6 bases). The germline V and J ends were trimmed by 0 bases and 1 base, with 13 bases remaining between them. The CDR3 extends over 16 amino acids. CDR1 and CDR2 from the germline V gene are MNHEY and SMNVEV (reference sequence). CDR3 amino acids: CASSLSSRGKSYEQYF. CDR3 nucleotides: TGTGCCAGCAGTTTATCGTCGCGGGGTAAATCCTACGAGCAGTACTTC.

J is TRBJ2-2 and V is TRBV10-1; D remains unclear. Germline CDR1 and CDR2: WNHNN and SYGVQD (reference sequence). V was shortened by 0 bases and J by 3 bases, with 14 bases between the two germline ends. The CDR3 runs 17 residues. This chain's CDR3 is CASSESRSAGDTGELFF. CDR3 DNA: TGCGCCAGCAGTGAGTCTCGGAGTGCTGGAGACACCGGGGAGCTGTTTTTT.

The chain links TRBV28 to TRBJ2-7, with TRBD1 matching over 8 bases. CDR1 is MDHEN, CDR2 SYDVKM, per germline. V gave up 5 bases and J gave up 3 bases; unmatched junction bases: 6. The CDR3 spans 14 residues. CDR3 residues: CASSRLGQGYEQYF. In DNA, the CDR3 is TGTGCCAGCAGTAGGCTCGGACAGGGCTACGAGCAGTACTTC. Using reference TRBV28 and TRBJ2-7 for the parts outside the CDR3, the full variable domain is DVKVTQSSRYLVKRTGEKVFLECVQDMDHENMFWYRQDPGLGLRLIYFSYDVKMKEKGDIPEGYSVSREKKERFSLILESASTNQTSMYLCASSRLGQGYEQYFGPGTRLTVT.

The V and J genes are TRBV5-4 and TRBJ2-7; TRBD1 aligns across 9 bases. The CDR3 runs to 13 residues. Germline V CDR1 and CDR2: SGHNT, YYREEE (reference sequence). The trim removed 5 bases at V and 5 bases at J, leaving 5 bases unmatched. The CDR3 DNA reads TGTGCCAGCAGTCGGGACAGGGTGCACGAGCAGTACTTC. This gives the protein CASSRDRVHEQYF.

The V call is TRBV9, the J call TRBJ2-3; a weak D match, TRBD2 (7 bases). The germline V and J ends were trimmed by 2 bases and 2 bases, with 12 bases remaining between them. Germline loops: CDR1 SGDLS, CDR2 YYNGEE. This CDR3 has 15 residues. CDR3 DNA sequence: TGTGCCAGCAGCGTCCGGGGGGCCGACACAGATACGCAGTATTTT. Amino acids: CASSVRGADTDTQYF.

There are a few counts of this clone. V gene TRBV6-5 combines with J gene TRBJ1-2; maybe TRBD1 (6 bases). Germline values: CDR1 MNHEY, CDR2 SVGAGI. The V end was cut by 4 bases, the J end by 6 bases, with 15 bases between. CDR3 length: 14 residues. CDR3: CASSSSWEGDGYTF. CDR3 nucleotides: TGTGCCAGCAGTTCATCATGGGAGGGGGATGGCTACACCTTC.

The CDR3 is CASSPGGQPAHSEAFF. CDR3 DNA: TGTGCCAGCAGTCCGGGAGGACAGCCAGCCCACTCTGAAGCTTTCTTT. This chain uses TRBV28 with TRBJ1-1; TRBD1 might be the D (6 bases). With 5 bases removed from V and 6 bases from J, the gap between germline ends came to 22 bases. Germline V gene data show CDR1 as MDHEN and CDR2 as SYDVKM. The CDR3 length is 16 residues.

The genes are TRBV4-1 and TRBJ2-5, with D possibly matching TRBD2 (5 bases). Between the trimmed V and J ends, which lost 4 bases and 5 bases, there was a span of 11 bases. Germline V CDR1 and CDR2: MGHRA, YSYEKL. The CDR3 covers 13 residues. The CDR3 is CASSPTRGETQYF. The CDR3 DNA follows: TGCGCCAGCAGCCCTACGCGAGGGGAGACCCAGTACTTC.

This rearrangement joins TRBV2 to TRBJ1-1; 11 bases are shared with TRBD1. Per germline, CDR1 SNHLY and CDR2 FYNNEI. The J segment lost 0 bases and the V segment lost 8 bases, leaving 5 bases of the junction unmatched. This CDR3 region has 15 residues. DNA for the CDR3: TGTGCCAGCGGGGGACAGGGGGGTGTGAACACTGAAGCTTTCTTT. Encoded protein: CASGGQGGVNTEAFF.

CDR3 sequence (DNA): TGTGCCAGCAGTGAGTCGGACAGGCGGGGGGAACTGTTTTTT. Translation gives CASSESDRRGELFF. This rearrangement joins TRBV25-1 to TRBJ1-4; 7 bases line up with TRBD1. The CDR3 contains 14 residues. Germline V gene data show CDR1 as MGHDK and CDR2 as SYGVNS. Germline trimming cut 3 bases from V and 12 bases from J; bases unmatched to any gene: 10.